This TCR beta chain comes out of a study of cytomegalovirus exposure and HLA in healthy donors (TCRdb year 2017). The study in broad terms: An earlier analysis of 587 of the donors reported approximately 280 Gb of sequence data and approximately 120 million unique TCR beta sequences obtained from about 179 million T cells. Roughly 290 gigabases of sequencing data and around 90 million unique TCR sequences made up an early release that covered 500 to 700 HLA-typed donors. The genetic ancestry cluster associated with self-reported Caucasian donors included around four fifths of the roughly 400 genotyped donors. The study aimed to test whether signatures of past pathogen exposure could be identified by cataloging public T cell receptors. Using immunosequencing, the study profiled T cell repertoires from some 670 subjects and related those repertoires to cytomegalovirus serostatus. In addition to the first cohort of around 670 subjects, a separate validation cohort of 130 or so different subjects was used. To predict cytomegalovirus infection status, the study combined high-throughput TCR immunosequencing, statistical association of individual TCRs with disease status, and machine learning. To study patterns of TCR occurrence, a later analysis re-analyzed previously published TCR beta repertoires from several hundred donors and added high-resolution HLA genotyping. Rather than drawing on any new phenotypic data, the later analysis identified candidate immune exposures from TCR beta sequences and the way those sequences occurred across donors. To decide whether each TCR beta V gene segment behaved as functional or pseudogenic, an earlier analysis of some 540 of the donors relied on high-throughput TCR beta sequencing. Donor age, sex, ethnicity and CMV serostatus were collected together with the repertoire data. A later genetic analysis took genome-wide SNP genotypes for about three fifths of the 666 donors and used that subset as a discovery cohort. Every repertoire in the discovery cohort had been generated on one and the same sequencing platform. Class I and class II HLA loci were covered by the typing at four-digit resolution. Typing coverage varied by locus: 629-630 donors for A, B, C, DRB1 and DQB1; 522 for DQA1; more than 600 for DPA1; roughly 450 for DPB1. Four or five DR-DQ haplotypes were treated as single units for association and clustering because of strong linkage in the cohort. On average, about 240,000 unique TCR beta nucleotide sequences were sequenced per donor among more than 350 genotyped donors of the cohort, with roughly 18% of those sequences being non-productive. On the study overall, not on this receptor specifically: Because HLA typing was unavailable for some donors at each locus, only the typed subset was used in association tests. According to a later analysis, most CMV-associated TCR beta chains appeared to be HLA-restricted, and the HLA associations seemed to be driven largely by CMV exposure. Specific HLA alleles were associated with some 15,000 TCR beta sequences at a false discovery rate of 0.05 in a later analysis. A group of highly shared sequence variants was considered likely to be a technical artifact of the sequencing pipeline. A later analysis reported that several top co-occurrence clusters appeared linked to parvovirus B19, influenza, CMV and Epstein-Barr virus. Only TCR beta chains were sequenced in this cohort, and the absence of alpha or paired-chain data limited detectable features. Immune exposure information for the cohort was limited to CMV serostatus. A later analysis found that HLA-associated TCR beta chains were more clonally expanded and had lower generation probabilities than equally common non-associated chains. A few of the identified cytomegalovirus-associated TCR beta chains were confirmed in vitro to be specific for cytomegalovirus antigens. The 87-base-pair reads could not distinguish some IMGT-functional V segments, including TRBV6-2 and TRBV6-3, so those segments were excluded. The authors suggested that the approach could potentially be extended to other disease states and immunological phenotypes. Across donors, most TCR sequences were observed very rarely, whereas some public TCRs were present in many individuals. The earlier analysis of about 600 of the donors excluded 15 to 20 rarely observed V segments, including chromosome 9 orphons, because counts were too low. Linkage disequilibrium might explain the correlated functional status among segregating V segments, but an unknown experimental factor could not be excluded. Sequencing depth was assumed to be roughly uniform across donors in the presence/absence analyses, though that assumption may not hold. The study listed around 160 TCR beta chains as associated with cytomegalovirus. A further reported finding was that TCR beta sequences accurately predicted the HLA-A and HLA-B alleles for most subjects in the first cohort. A later genetic analysis associated a missense DCLRE1C variant with V-gene and J-gene trimming of TCR beta chains, and an independent cohort replicated the association. The classifier was reported to diagnose cytomegalovirus status with high specificity and sensitivity in both the original cohort and the validation cohort. In a later genetic analysis, fewer N-insertions in productive TCRs were reported among donors in an Asian-associated ancestry cluster than the 666-donor mean. When HLA alleles, especially DR and DQ, strongly co-occurred, attributing TCR associations to individual alleles was difficult. An earlier analysis of 587 of the donors showed that most TCR beta V segments appeared in productive rearrangements either about 90% or about 30% of the time, which broadly matched IMGT annotations. In a later analysis, the rate of TCR association differed among HLA loci, with DRB1 alleles having the most associated TCRs and HLA-C alleles having the fewest.

Points on this clone: It lacks a known antigen. No much larger clone exists at a distance of one base, and base qualities are not known.

Library preparation was by the immunoSEQ multiplex PCR assay. The multiplex PCR relied on a mix of 60 forward primers for TCR Vbeta segments and 13 reverse primers for TCR Jbeta segments. Amplification of the CDR3 region of rearranged TCR beta genes was performed with a multiplex PCR assay on genomic DNA. The amplified TCR beta libraries were sequenced on the Illumina HiSeq System as 87-base-pair reads. Concerning the study's data processing: A later analysis counted approximately 74 million unique TCR beta chains across the 666 repertoires, and around 12 million of these chains were shared by at least two donors. Raw reads were error-corrected and collapsed into unique sequences by a nearest-neighbor algorithm in which closely related sequences were merged to remove PCR and sequencing errors. To assign V, D and J gene segments, CDR3 sequences were aligned to IMGT reference sequences. For a sequence to be retained, a match of at least six nucleotides to both a V gene segment and a J gene segment was required. Rearrangements were classified as productive when the CDR3 lacked stop codons and remained in frame with V and J, and all other rearrangements were classified as non-productive. CDR3 was defined by IMGT convention, running from the second conserved V-encoded cysteine to the conserved J-encoded phenylalanine. In an earlier analysis of just under 600 of the donors, sequences lacking an unambiguous match to a single V gene segment were excluded. An earlier analysis of 587 of the donors classified V segments as functional when productive rearrangements were above 56.7% and as segregating when the standard deviation between donors was above 5%. To diagnose cytomegalovirus status from the catalog of TCR beta chain sequences, a statistical classification framework was built. V and J gene assignment, in a later analysis, came from comparing TCR nucleotide sequences with IMGT/GENE-DB human TR gene sequences. In a later analysis, CDR3 sequences and most-parsimonious VDJ recombination scenarios were assigned using the TCRdist pipeline. In a later analysis, every TCR beta chain was defined by the combination of its CDR3 amino acid sequence and its V-gene family, and reads without a unique V-gene family were dropped. A later analysis removed 592 highly shared, low-generation-probability nucleotide sequences to deal with suspected cross-contamination and a sequencing artifact. For each public chain, a later analysis derived a clonal expansion index from normalized ranks of inferred template counts within each repertoire. In a later analysis, generation probabilities were computed using a VDJ recombination model fitted to out-of-frame rearrangements, and the results were checked against IGoR. Hypergeometric tests were used in a later analysis to score TCR-TCR, TCR-HLA and TCR-CMV co-occurrence, with a repertoire-size bias correction applied to the TCR pairs. In a later analysis, false discovery rates were estimated by permuting HLA or CMV assignments 20 times. In a later analysis, co-occurring TCRs were grouped using DBSCAN, with TCRdist sequence similarity added in when clustering inside HLA-allele-positive subsets. Repertoires with fewer than 30,000 or more than 120,000 public chains, plus five repertoires with anomalous nucleotide sharing, were excluded from co-occurrence clustering. Here the immuneACCESS table is served through TCRdb, limited to in-frame sequences with V and J called. Missing clones are a known gap in these copies; in checked studies unresolved V genes cover under half, and the rest lacks a known reason. That table furnishes V, J and clone size, whereas the DNA furnished D and trimming. The sample contains approximately 97,000 clones, approximately 71% of them found a single time. The top ten constitute roughly 9.1% of the sample.

The CDR3 goes from the cysteine to the phenylalanine over 13 residues. Of all the DNA, just the CDR3 is kept, 39 bases in frame from base 1. CDR1 and CDR2 are drawn from the germline V gene (reference sequence): SGHNT, YYREEE. Deletion took 4 bases off V and 15 bases off J, with a span of 20 bases between the germline ends. The cohort was made up of 666 healthy bone marrow donors. Cohort members were all nominally healthy when sampled, although unrecorded immune exposures were likely present. The donor tested CMV seropositive and was one of the 289 seropositive cohort members. Each donor provided a peripheral blood sample, and peripheral blood mononuclear cells were used for TCR beta sequencing. The Qiagen DNeasy Blood Extraction Kit was used to extract genomic DNA from the blood cell samples.

The receptor comes from a male donor in good health and CMV-seropositive. The rearranged chain carries TRBV5-4 and TRBJ2-1; matching of 7 bases hints at TRBD1 as the D gene. Source material: PBMCs. The sequenced DNA is TGTGCCAGCAGCCCCGAGGGGGCGGGGCGACGGTTCTTC. Its protein product is CASSPEGAGRRFF.